This T cell receptor (beta chain) was recovered during a study of CD8+CD57+ T cells in acquired aplastic anemia. The study profiled TCR beta VDJ and CDR3 using genomic DNA as template. TCRdb reprocessed the reads with MiXCR, giving one entry per CDR3 protein. The repertoire consists of about 41,000 distinct CDR3 sequences, with approximately 57% occurring once and the leading ten covering roughly 60%. Germline trimming cut 2 bases from V and 4 bases from J; bases unmatched to any gene: 6. Germline-derived CDR1 and CDR2 are SQVTM and ANQGSEA. There are 14 residues in the CDR3. Before being chosen for sequencing, patients had shown CD8+CD57+ cell expansion by flow cytometry. Patients were treatment-naive when blood was sampled.

The sequenced sample was sorted CD4+, CD8+, or CD8+CD57+ T cells (not recorded which) from PBMCs. This chain uses TRBV29-1 with TRBJ1-1; 8 bases align to TRBD1. The sequence came from a human donor with aplastic anemia. The CDR3 is CSVEQGARGTEAFF. Here the CDR3 DNA reads TGCAGCGTTGAACAGGGGGCGCGTGGCACTGAAGCTTTCTTT.